This TCR beta chain comes out of a study of blood T cells in healthy people across ages (dated by TCRdb to the mid-2010s). A note on the overall study: Template switching captured roughly one uniquely barcoded TCR beta cDNA molecule per two T cells in model experiments. To track age-related changes in TCR beta repertoire diversity, the study relied on deep sequencing normalized with unique cDNA molecular identifiers. Donors were grouped into four age groups: young (average about 15 years), middle-aged (39), aged (roughly 67) and long-lived (just over 80). To avoid experimental bias, donors of different ages were distributed randomly across sequencing lanes. Two additional independent replicas of 1 million unique cDNA reads from the same blood draw were analyzed for two donors (one aged 18 to 30 and one aged 80 or older). Findings and caveats that apply to the study as a whole: The CMV infection status of donors was not known, potentially confounding age-related changes in expanded clonotypes. Compared with the aged group, the long-lived group had more naive CD4+ T cells, fewer expanded clones and increased TCR diversity, a pattern suggesting age selection. Since profiling was done on bulk unsorted PBMCs, naive and antigen-experienced compartments could not be conclusively compared. Observed TCR beta diversity per million T cells fell roughly linearly with age, and a significant reduction was already apparent by age around 40. Total diversity estimates from one million sequenced T cells were considered lower bounds and underestimates. The percentage of naive T cells measured by flow cytometry correlated strongly with observed TCR beta diversity.

Systemically healthy Caucasian individuals from Russia, 39 in total and aged about 6 to 95 years, were included as donors. Each donor gave 9 to 10 milliliters of peripheral blood, collected into EDTA-treated Vacutainer tubes. PBMCs were isolated by Ficoll-Paque density-gradient centrifugation, with at least 6 million obtained per sample. Total RNA was extracted from PBMCs with Trizol reagent, with at least 6 micrograms obtained per sample. Naive CD45RAhigh/CD27high T cell percentages were measured by flow cytometry on a PBMC aliquot from every donor. Library generation was performed with 5' RACE. Sequencing relied on an Illumina HiSeq 2500. A second roughly 6 to 11 cycle PCR used a sample-barcoded 5' primer and a J-beta primer mix. Each TCR beta cDNA molecule received a unique molecular identifier from a template-switch 5' adaptor carrying 12 random nucleotides. Each sample yielded at least 2.5 million CDR3-containing paired-end reads. All of the RNA was converted into first-strand cDNA using the Mint cDNA synthesis kit, with a TRBC-specific oligonucleotide serving as the primer. After uracil-DNA glycosylase treatment, a first 18-cycle PCR used universal primers M1SS and BC2_uni_R on all cDNA. Turning to the authors' computational methods: For normalization, 1 million high-quality reads, each with a distinct molecular identifier, were randomly selected from each sample. Reads sharing molecular identifiers were discarded rather than binned into consensus sequences. CDR3 identification, clonotype clustering and error correction used MiTCR with a Q25 quality threshold and the strictest error-elimination algorithm. A nonparametric unseen species model using Euler transformation provided a lower-bound estimate of total TCR beta diversity. The public sequencing data were trimmed at Q25 with fastp and processed into clonotypes with MiXCR by TCRdb, which kept only in-frame beta chains. Duplicate CDR3 protein sequences are folded into a single record with the most common DNA and genes. These V and J calls derive from TCRdb rather than the authors' analysis. This sample is represented by over a million distinct CDR3 sequences; approximately 38% of them were singletons. Jointly, the top ten make up 7.9% of the sample.

This clonotype has a handful of counts. Its recognized antigen is unknown. Per-base qualities were not stored, and no clone one base away is much larger. Sequencing was carried out using blood. This sequence originates from a woman aged 18-30 years in good health.

The DNA reads as follows: TGCAGTGCTAGAGACCCTAGACAGGGGGCCTACACCTTC. The resulting protein is CSARDPRQGAYTF. This receptor chain uses TRBV20-1 and TRBJ1-2; 10 nucleotides in the junction match TRBD1. The germline V gene (reference sequence) provides CDR1 DFQATT and CDR2 SNEGSKA. From V the trimming removes 0 bases and from J it removes 10 bases, while the gene matches leave 5 bases of the junction unaccounted for. The CDR3 has 13 amino acids, counting the end cysteine and phenylalanine. Only the CDR3 part of the read is kept: 39 bases, read in frame from the first base.